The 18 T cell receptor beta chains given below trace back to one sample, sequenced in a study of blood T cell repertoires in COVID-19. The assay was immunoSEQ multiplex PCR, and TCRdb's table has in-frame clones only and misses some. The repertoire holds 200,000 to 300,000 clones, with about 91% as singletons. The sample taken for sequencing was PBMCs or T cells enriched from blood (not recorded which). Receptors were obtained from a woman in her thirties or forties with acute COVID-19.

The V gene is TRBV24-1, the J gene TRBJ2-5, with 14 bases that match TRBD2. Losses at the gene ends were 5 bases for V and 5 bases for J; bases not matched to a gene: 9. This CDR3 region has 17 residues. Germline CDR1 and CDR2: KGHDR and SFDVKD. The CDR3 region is CATSGTGLAGESETQYF. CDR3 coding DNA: TGTGCCACCAGTGGCACGGGACTAGCGGGAGAGTCCGAGACCCAGTACTTC.

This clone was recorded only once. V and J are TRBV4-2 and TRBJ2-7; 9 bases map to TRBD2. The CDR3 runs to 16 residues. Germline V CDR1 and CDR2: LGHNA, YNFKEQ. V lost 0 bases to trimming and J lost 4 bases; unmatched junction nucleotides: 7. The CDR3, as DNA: TGTGCCAGCAGCCAAGATTGGTCTAGCGGGGTATACGAGCAGTACTTC. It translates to CASSQDWSSGVYEQYF.

Here the CDR3 DNA reads TGTGCCAGCAGCCTAGCGGGAGCCCACAATGAGCAGTTCTTC. Its protein product is CASSLAGAHNEQFF. V is TRBV3-1 (or the pseudogene TRBV3-2) and J is TRBJ2-1; TRBD2 aligns across 9 bases. The CDR3 runs 14 residues. With 4 bases clipped from V and 5 bases from J, the junction kept 3 bases outside the gene matches. CDR1 and CDR2 (germline): LGHDT, YNNKEL (reference sequence).

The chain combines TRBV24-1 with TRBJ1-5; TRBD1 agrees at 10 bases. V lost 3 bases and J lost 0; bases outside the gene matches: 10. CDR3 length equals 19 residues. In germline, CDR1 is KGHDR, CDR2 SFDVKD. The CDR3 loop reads CATSDEPGQGTYSNQPQHF. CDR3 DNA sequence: TGTGCCACCAGTGATGAACCGGGACAGGGGACGTATAGCAATCAGCCCCAGCATTTT.

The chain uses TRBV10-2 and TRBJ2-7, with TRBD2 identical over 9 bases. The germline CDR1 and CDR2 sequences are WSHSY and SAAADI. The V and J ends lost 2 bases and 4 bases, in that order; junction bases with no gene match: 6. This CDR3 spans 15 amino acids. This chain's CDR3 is CASSEAGTSQYEQYV. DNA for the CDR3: TGCGCCAGCAGTGAGGCCGGGACTAGCCAATACGAGCAGTACGTC.

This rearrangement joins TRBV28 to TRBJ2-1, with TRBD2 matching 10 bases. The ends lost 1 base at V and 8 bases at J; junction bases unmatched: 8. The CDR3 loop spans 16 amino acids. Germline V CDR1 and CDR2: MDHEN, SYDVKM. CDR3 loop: CASSLSRLAGVDEQFF. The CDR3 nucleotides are TGTGCCAGCAGTTTATCTCGGCTAGCGGGAGTGGATGAGCAGTTCTTC.

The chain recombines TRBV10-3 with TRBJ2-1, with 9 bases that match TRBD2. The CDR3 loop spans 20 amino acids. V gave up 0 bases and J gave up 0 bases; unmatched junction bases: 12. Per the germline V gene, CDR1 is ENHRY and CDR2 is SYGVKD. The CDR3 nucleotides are TGTGCCATCAGTGAGTCGCGGTCGTTTGGTAGCGGGAGCTCCTACAATGAGCAGTTCTTC. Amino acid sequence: CAISESRSFGSGSSYNEQFF.

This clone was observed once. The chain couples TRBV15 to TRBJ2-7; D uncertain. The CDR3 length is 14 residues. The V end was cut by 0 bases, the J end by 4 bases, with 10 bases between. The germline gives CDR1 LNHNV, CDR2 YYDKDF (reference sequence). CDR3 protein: CATSREARIYEQYF. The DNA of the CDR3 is TGTGCCACCAGCAGAGAGGCTAGGATATACGAGCAGTACTTC.

CDR3 DNA: TGTGCCAGCAGTGAACCACAGGGGTCCCGAGGCTACACCTTC. Translated, it gives CASSEPQGSRGYTF. V usage is TRBV25-1 and J usage is TRBJ1-2; 7 bases line up with TRBD1. Per germline, CDR1 MGHDK and CDR2 SYGVNS. V shed 2 bases, J shed 8 bases, and the junction held 8 bases outside the gene matches. CDR3 size: 14 residues.

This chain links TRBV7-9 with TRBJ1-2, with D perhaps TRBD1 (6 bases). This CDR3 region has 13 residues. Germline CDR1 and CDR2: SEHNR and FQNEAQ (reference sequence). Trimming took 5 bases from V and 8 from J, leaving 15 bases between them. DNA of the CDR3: TGTGCCAGCAGCGTAGACAGGCTAGGAGGCTACACCTTC. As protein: CASSVDRLGGYTF.

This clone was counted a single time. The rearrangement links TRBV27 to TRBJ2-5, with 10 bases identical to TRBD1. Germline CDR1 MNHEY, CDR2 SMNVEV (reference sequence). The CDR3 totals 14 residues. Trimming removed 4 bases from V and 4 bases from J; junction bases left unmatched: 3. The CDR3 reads CASSWDRGSETQYF. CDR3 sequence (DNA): TGTGCCAGCAGTTGGGACAGGGGTTCAGAGACCCAGTACTTC.

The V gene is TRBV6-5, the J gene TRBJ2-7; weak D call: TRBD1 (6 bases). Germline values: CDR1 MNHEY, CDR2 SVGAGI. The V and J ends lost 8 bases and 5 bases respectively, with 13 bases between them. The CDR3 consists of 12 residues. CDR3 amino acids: CASGRHRDEQYF. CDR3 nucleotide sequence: TGTGCCAGCGGTCGCCACAGGGACGAGCAGTACTTC.

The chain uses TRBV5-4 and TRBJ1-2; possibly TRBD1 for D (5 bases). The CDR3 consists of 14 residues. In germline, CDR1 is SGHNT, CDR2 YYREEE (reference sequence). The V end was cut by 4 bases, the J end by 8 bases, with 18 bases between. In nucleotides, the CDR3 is TGTGCCAGCAGCAAGGAGAGGGGAGGTCGAGGCTACACCTTC. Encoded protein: CASSKERGGRGYTF.

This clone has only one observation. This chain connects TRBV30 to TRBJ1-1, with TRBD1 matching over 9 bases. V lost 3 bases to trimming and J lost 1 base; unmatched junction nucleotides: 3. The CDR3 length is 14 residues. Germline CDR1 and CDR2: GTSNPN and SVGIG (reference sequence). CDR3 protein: CAWSRDRANTEAFF. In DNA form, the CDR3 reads TGTGCCTGGAGCCGGGACAGGGCGAACACTGAAGCTTTCTTT.

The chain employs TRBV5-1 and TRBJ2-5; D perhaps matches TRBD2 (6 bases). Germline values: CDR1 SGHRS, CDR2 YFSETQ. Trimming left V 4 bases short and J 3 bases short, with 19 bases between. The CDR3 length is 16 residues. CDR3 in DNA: TGCGCCAGCAGCCTAACTAGCATCGCGGGAAAAGAGACCCAGTACTTC. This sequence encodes CASSLTSIAGKETQYF.

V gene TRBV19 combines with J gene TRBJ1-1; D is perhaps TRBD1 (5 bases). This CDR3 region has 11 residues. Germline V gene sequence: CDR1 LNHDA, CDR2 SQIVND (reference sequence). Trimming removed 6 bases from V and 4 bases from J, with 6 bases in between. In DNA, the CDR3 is TGTGCCAGTAGCGGGGGCACTGAAGCTTTCTTT. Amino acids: CASSGGTEAFF. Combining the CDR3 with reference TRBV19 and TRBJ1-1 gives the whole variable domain DGGITQSPKYLFRKEGQNVTLSCEQNLNHDAMYWYRQDPGQGLRLIYYSQIVNDFQKGDIAEGYSVSREKKESFPLTVTSAQKNPTAFYLCASSGGTEAFFGQGTRLTVV.

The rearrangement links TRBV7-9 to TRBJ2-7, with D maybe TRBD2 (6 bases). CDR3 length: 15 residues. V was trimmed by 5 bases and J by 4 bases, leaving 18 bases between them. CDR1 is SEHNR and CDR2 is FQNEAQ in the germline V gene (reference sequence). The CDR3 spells CASSPSLAGNYEQYF. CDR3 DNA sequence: TGTGCCAGCAGCCCGAGCCTGGCGGGAAATTACGAGCAGTACTTC.

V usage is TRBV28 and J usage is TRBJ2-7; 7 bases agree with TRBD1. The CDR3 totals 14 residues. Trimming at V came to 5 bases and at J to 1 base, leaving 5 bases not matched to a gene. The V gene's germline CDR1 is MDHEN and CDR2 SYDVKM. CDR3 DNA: TGTGCCAGCAGTGGGCAGGGGGAATCCTACGAGCAGTACGTC. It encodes CASSGQGESYEQYV.